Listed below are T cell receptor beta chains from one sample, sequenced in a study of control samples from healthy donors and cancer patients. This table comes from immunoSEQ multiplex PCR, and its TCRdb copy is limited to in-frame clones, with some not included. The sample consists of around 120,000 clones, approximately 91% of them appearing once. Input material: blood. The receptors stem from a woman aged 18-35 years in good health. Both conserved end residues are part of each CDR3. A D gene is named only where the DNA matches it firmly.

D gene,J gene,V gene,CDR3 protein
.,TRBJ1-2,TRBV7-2,CASSQSAPNYGYTF
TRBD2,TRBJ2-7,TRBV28,CASSLGKAGGYEQYF
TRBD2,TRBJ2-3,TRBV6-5,CASSGTSKSDTQYF
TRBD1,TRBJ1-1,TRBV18,CASSPTGTGSIMNTEAFF
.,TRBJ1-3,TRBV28,CASSLRVATGNTIYF
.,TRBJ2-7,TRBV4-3,CASSQDRGTDSYEQYF
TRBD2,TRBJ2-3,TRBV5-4,CASSRGGVTDTQYF
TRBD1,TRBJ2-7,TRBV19,CASSTGQGQTYEQYF
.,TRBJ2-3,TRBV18,CASSPQGRRADTQYF
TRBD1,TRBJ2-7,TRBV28,CASSIGTGGSEQYF
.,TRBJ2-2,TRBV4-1,CASSLQGGELFF
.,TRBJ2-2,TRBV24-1,CATSDPLDANTGELFF
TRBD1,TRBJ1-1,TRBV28,CASSSTGRGRVTEAFF
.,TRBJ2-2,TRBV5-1,CASSLTISSSGELFF
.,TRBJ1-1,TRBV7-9,CASNPTGRTVNTEAFF
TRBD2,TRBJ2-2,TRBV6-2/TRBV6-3,CASSWRGETGELFF
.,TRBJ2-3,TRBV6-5,CASSYSWGSTDTQYF
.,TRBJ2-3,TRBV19,CASRQTVADTQYF
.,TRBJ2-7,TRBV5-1,CASSLVPTGEQYF
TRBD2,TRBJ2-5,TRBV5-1,CASSLAAGVGETQYF
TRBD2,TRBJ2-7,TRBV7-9,CASSRTTSGEYEQYF
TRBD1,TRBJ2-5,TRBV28,CASREPGGGKTQYF
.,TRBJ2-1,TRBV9,CASSVEGHQRVTADNEQFF
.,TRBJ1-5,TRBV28,CASRMGSSSNQPQHF
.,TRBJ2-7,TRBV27,CASSRQGKGDNSYEQYF
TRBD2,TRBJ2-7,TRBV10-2,CANIRLADDYEQYF
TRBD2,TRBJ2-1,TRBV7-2,CASSYGLAMQNEQFF
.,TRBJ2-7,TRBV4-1,CASSQGDLRSYEQYF
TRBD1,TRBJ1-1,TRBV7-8,CASSPLGQGGRYTEAFF
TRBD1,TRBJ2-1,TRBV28,CASSFGQGANEQFF
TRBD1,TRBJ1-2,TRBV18,CASYGQGLNYGYTF
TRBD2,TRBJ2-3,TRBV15,CATSRDLVWTSGRSGTDTQYF
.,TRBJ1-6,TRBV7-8,CASSRSGEGPSPLHF
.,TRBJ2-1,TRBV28,CASISKGVLLGPYNEQFF
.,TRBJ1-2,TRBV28,CASTMSRDNGYTF
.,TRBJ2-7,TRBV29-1,CSVGRDRVDEQYF
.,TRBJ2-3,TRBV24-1,CATQLGGGGTDTQYF
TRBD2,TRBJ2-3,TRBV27,CASSLMGLAGAGDTQYF
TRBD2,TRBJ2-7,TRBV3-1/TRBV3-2,CASSELAGGPGEQYF
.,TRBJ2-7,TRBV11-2,CASSFVSVGSYEQYF
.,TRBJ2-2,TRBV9,CASSEGRLENTGELFF
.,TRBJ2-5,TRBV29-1,CSVFTDGTQYF
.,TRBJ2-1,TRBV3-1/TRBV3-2,CASSQEVGAGNLYNEQFF
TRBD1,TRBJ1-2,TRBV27,CASGQGYSSIDGYTF
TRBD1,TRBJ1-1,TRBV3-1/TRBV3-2,CASSKDRDTEAFF
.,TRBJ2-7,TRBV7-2,CASSFPIPGPRVNYEQYF
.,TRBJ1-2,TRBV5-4,CASSLFWGAPRGYTF
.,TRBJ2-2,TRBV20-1,CSASAANTGELFF
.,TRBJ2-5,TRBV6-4,CASSGSQETQYF
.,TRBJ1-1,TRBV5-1,CASSPVRLWTADTEAFF
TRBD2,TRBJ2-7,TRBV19,CASSISAGDFGSLTYEQYF
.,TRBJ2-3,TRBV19,CASALGDSRTDTQYF
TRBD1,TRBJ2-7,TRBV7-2,CASSLPDRGAYEQYF
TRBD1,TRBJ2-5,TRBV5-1,CASSFGTGGTETQYF
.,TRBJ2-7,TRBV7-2,CASSPRDGSYEQYF
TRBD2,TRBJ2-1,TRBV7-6,CASSLTSGMYNEQFF
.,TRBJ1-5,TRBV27,CASSLRAPHSNQPQHF